The clone carrying this T cell receptor (beta chain) was picked up a small number of times. Unmatched junction bases numbered 6, after V lost 0 bases and J lost 5 bases. Germline CDR1 SGDLS, CDR2 YYNGEE. CDR3 length: 15 residues. TCRdb itself ran the RT-PCR reads through MiXCR, one entry per CDR3 protein. The repertoire consists of fewer than 800,000 distinct CDR3 sequences, with 13% to 15% occurring once and the leading ten covering 3.6%. This rearrangement joins TRBV9 to TRBJ2-5; 8 positions match TRBD2. The TCR was taken from a female donor in good health, serving as a healthy control. Sequencing was done on a sample of memory CD4+ T cells from blood. The CDR3 DNA reads as TGTGCCAGCAGCGTAGCTGTTGGGACTAGGGAGACCCAGTACTTC. Protein: CASSVAVGTRETQYF.